Reported below is one T cell receptor (beta chain). This sample stems from a study of neurological immune-mediated disorders. Template-switch 5'RACE cDNA synthesis added a 10-nucleotide unique molecular identifier. TCRdb reanalysed the 5' RACE reads using MiXCR and keeps one entry per CDR3 protein. The table records more than 55,000 distinct CDR3 sequences, about 24% of them present only once. The time point here: technical triplicate 2. The sample taken for sequencing was PBMCs. The receptor was derived from a man in his sixties with HTLV-1-associated myelopathy (HAM/TSP).

The CDR3 protein is CASSPPVPEGDTQYF. The DNA for the CDR3 is TGTGCCAGCTCACCACCGGTCCCGGAGGGAGATACGCAGTATTTT. The chain links TRBV18 to TRBJ2-3, with a tentative D call TRBD2 (6 bases). V gave up 0 bases and J gave up 5 bases, with 12 bases separating them. The CDR3 is made up of 15 amino acids. Germline CDR1 reads KGHSH; CDR2 reads LQKENI.